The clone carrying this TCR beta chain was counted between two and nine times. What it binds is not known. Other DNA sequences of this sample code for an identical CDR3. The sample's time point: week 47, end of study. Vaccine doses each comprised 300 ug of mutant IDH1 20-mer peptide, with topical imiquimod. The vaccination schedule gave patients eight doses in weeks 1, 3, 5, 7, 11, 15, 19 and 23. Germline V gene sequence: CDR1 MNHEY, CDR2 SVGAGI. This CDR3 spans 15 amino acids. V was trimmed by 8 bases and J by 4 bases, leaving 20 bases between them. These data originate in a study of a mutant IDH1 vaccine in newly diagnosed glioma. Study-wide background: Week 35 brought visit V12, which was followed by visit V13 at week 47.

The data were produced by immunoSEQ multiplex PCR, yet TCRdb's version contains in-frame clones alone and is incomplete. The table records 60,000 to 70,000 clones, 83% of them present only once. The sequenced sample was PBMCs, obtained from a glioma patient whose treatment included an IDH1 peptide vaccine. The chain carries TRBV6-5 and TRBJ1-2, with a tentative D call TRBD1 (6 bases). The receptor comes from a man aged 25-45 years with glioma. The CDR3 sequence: CASRKFTQGIYGYTF. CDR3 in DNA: TGTGCCAGCCGGAAATTCACACAGGGAATCTATGGCTACACCTTC.